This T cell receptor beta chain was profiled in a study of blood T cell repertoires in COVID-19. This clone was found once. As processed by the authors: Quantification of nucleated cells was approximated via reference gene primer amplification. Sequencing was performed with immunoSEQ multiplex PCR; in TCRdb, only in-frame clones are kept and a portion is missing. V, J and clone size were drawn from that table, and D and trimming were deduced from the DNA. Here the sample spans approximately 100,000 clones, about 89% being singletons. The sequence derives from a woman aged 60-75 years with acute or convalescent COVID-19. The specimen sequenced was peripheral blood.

CDR3 in DNA: TGTGCCAGTAGTATACCAACGGGACTAAATACCCAGCCCCAGCATTTT. It specifies CASSIPTGLNTQPQHF. This chain connects TRBV19 to TRBJ1-5, with D perhaps TRBD1 (5 bases). Germline CDR1 LNHDA, CDR2 SQIVND (reference sequence). The CDR3 is 16 amino acids. V was clipped by 2 bases and J by 7 bases, with 18 bases between them.